This T cell receptor beta chain was recovered during a study of cytotoxic CD8 clonotypes in ibrutinib-treated CLL. General study points: Private clonotypes, not public ones, expanded at ibrutinib response. Sampling times differed between sustained-remission and progressing patients.

A word on this clone: Its antigen is undetermined.

Germline V lookup: CDR1 MGHRA, CDR2 YSYEKL. The CDR3 has 15 amino acids. The V gene lost 5 bases and the J gene lost 4 bases, with 18 bases spanning the gap. The data were produced by immunoSEQ multiplex PCR, yet TCRdb's version contains in-frame clones alone and is incomplete. Of some 300,000 clones listed, approximately 80% were seen once; the top ten hold approximately 7%. This rearrangement joins TRBV4-1 to TRBJ2-7, with D perhaps given as TRBD1 or TRBD2 (5 bases each). The sample consisted of PBMCs, taken before ibrutinib treatment. This TCR derives from a human donor with chronic lymphocytic leukemia. The CDR3 nucleotides are TGCGCCAGCAGCAACCGGGACGGCGGTGGGTACGAGCAGTACTTC. Translated, it gives CASSNRDGGGYEQYF.